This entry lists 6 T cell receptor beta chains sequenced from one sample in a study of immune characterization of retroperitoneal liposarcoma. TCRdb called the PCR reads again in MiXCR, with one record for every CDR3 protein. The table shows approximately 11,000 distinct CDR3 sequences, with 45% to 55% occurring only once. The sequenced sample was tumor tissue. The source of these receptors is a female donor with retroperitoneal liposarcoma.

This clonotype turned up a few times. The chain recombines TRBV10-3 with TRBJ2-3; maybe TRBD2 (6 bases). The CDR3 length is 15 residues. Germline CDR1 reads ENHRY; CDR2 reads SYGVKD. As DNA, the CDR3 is TGTGCGACTCGCATGGGGGGTTTCGCCACAGATACGCAGTATTTT. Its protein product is CATRMGGFATDTQYF.

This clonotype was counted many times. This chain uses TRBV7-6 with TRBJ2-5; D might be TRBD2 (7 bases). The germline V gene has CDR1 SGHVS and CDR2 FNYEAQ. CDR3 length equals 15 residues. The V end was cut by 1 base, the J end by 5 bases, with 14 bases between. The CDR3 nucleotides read TGTGCCAGCAGCTTAGATCGGGGGGCAGGGGAGACCCAGTACTTC. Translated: CASSLDRGAGETQYF. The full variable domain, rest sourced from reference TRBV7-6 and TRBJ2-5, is GAGVSQSPRYKVTKRGQDVALRCDPISGHVSLYWYRQALGQGPEFLTYFNYEAQQDKSGLPNDRFSAERPEGSISTLTIQRTEQRDSAMYRCASSLDRGAGETQYFGPGTRLLVL.

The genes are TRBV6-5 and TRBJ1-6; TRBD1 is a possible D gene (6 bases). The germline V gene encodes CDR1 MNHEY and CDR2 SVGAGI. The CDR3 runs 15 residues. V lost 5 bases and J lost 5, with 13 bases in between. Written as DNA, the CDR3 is TGTGCCAGCAGTCTTTATACAGGGAATAATTCACCCCTCCACTTT. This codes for CASSLYTGNNSPLHF.

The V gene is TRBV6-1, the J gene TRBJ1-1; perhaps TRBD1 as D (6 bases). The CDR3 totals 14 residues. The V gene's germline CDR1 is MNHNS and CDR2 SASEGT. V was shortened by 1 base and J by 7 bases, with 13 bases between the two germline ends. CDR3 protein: CASSEDPGRGEAFF. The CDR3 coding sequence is TGTGCCAGCAGTGAAGACCCTGGCAGGGGTGAAGCTTTCTTT.

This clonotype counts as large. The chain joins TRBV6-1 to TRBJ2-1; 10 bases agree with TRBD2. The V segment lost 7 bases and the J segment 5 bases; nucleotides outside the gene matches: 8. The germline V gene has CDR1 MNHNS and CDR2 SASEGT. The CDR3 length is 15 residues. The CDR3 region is CASTSSLAGDNEQFF. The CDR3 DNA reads TGTGCCAGCACAAGCTCGCTAGCGGGAGACAATGAGCAGTTCTTC.

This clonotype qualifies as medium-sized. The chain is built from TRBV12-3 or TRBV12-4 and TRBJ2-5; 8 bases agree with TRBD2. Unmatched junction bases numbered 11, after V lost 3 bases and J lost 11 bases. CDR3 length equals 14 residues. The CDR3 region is CASSLLSGRNEQYF. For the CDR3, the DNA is TGTGCCAGCAGTTTGTTGAGCGGGAGAAATGAGCAGTACTTC.